These 2 T cell receptor beta chains came from one sample sequenced in a study of T cells expressing NK-cell markers. TCRdb reprocessed the 5' RACE reads, keeping one entry per CDR3 protein, no DNA. The listing contains roughly 450,000 distinct CDR3 sequences. Sequenced sample: blood T cells: a sorted CD56 or NKG2C T cell subset, CD4+ or CD8+ T cells, or bulk PBMC T cells (not recorded which). The receptors were gathered from a woman between 45 and 65 years old in good health.

J is TRBJ2-7 and V is TRBV20-1. Germline CDR1 reads DFQATT; CDR2 reads SNEGSKA (reference sequence). This CDR3 contains 13 residues. This chain's CDR3 is CSARRAASYEQYF.

The chain has TRBV3-1 and TRBJ2-5; the TCRdb call, TRBD1, lacks DNA for checking. This CDR3 is 15 amino acids long. Germline CDR1 is LGHDT and CDR2 is YNNKEL (reference sequence). Here the CDR3 reads CASSRLRGSQETQYF.